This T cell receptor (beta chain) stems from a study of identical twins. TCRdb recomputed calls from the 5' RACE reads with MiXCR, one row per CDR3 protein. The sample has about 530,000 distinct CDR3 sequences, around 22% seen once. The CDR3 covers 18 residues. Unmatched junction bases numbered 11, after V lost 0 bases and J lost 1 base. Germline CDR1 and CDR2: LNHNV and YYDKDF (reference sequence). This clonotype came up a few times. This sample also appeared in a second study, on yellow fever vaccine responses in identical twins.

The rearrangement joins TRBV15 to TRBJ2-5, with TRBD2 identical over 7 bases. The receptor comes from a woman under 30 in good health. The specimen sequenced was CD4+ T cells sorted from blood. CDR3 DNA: TGTGCCACCAGCAGAGATCAGCGGGGCTACCCAAGCCAAGAGACCCAGTACTTC. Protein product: CATSRDQRGYPSQETQYF.